One sample yielded the 28 T cell receptor beta chains listed below, sequenced in a study of tumor-infiltrating lymphocytes in primary liver carcinoma. Researchers generated TCR beta cDNA from about 0.5 ug of total RNA, relying on a constant-region primer. Slightly modified ARM-PCR with three nested multiplex PCR rounds yielded TCR beta libraries. The two initial PCR rounds, approximately 10 cycles each, used TRBV1-TRBV30 forward and C-beta reverse primers. TCRdb used MiXCR to reprocess the multiplex PCR reads, holding one entry per CDR3 protein. The repertoire has about 310,000 distinct CDR3 sequences, roughly 60% of them found once; the top ten carry about 17%. Both blood RNA, taken from unsorted whole blood, and germline DNA were extracted. The sequenced sample consisted of peripheral blood. Receptor source: a woman aged 25 to 45 with primary liver carcinoma and hepatitis B virus infection.

Note on this clonotype: At one end, the junction sequence differs from germline, possibly due to a read error. The chain recombines TRBV6-1 with TRBJ2-2; 11 nucleotides align to TRBD2. The germline V gene has CDR1 MNHNS and CDR2 SASEGT. This CDR3 contains 18 residues. CDR3 sequence: CASSEVGTSGPNTGELVF. CDR3 DNA sequence: TGTGCCAGCAGTGAAGTCGGGACTAGCGGACCGAACACCGGGGAGCTGGTTTTT.

The V call is TRBV6-2 or TRBV6-3, the J call TRBJ2-1; TRBD1 is a possible D gene (5 bases). From germline, CDR1 is MNHEY and CDR2 SVGEGT. V lost 0 bases and J lost 13, with 25 bases in between. The CDR3 has 17 residues. Here the CDR3 reads CASSYSTAGDWVNVQFF. CDR3 sequence (DNA): TGTGCCAGCAGTTACTCGACAGCAGGAGATTGGGTGAATGTACAGTTCTTC.

In regard to this clonotype: The junction does not match germline at one end; this may be a read error. The chain joins TRBV6-5 to TRBJ1-3; D unclear. In germline, CDR1 is MNHEY, CDR2 SVGAGI. CDR3 length: 16 residues. CDR3 sequence (DNA): TGTGCCAGCAGTTATGATGGTTGGTCGTCAGGAAACACCATATATTTC. It translates to CASSYDGWSSGNTIYF.

The chain recombines TRBV5-6 with TRBJ1-3; 8 bases fit TRBD1. The CDR3 consists of 16 residues. Trimming took 2 bases from V and 0 from J; bases not matched to a gene: 4. The V gene's germline CDR1 is SGHDT and CDR2 YYEEEE. This CDR3 is CASSFNRGASGNTIYF. The CDR3 nucleotides are TGTGCCAGCAGCTTCAACAGGGGGGCCTCTGGAAACACCATATATTTT.

On this clonotype itself: A read error is possible here, since a much larger clone lies one base away. The chain has TRBV29-1 and TRBJ2-7, with unresolved D. The CDR3 is 13 residues long. Trimming removed 3 bases at V and 4 bases at J, with 13 bases between. Germline lookup yields CDR1 SQVTM and CDR2 ANQGSEA. CDR3 residues: CSVDGESNYEQYF. For the CDR3, the DNA is TGCAGCGTTGACGGCGAGAGTAATTACGAGCAGTACTTC.

This clonotype has only a few counts. The V and J genes are TRBV12-3 or TRBV12-4 and TRBJ1-1, with a tentative D call TRBD1 (6 bases). The CDR3 covers 14 residues. Between the trimmed V and J ends, which lost 3 bases and 4 bases, there was a span of 12 bases. CDR3 loop: CASSLGGPATEAFF. In nucleotides, the CDR3 is TGTGCCAGCAGTTTGGGGGGGCCAGCCACTGAAGCTTTCTTT.

This clonotype was detected only once. With a much larger clone just one base away, this may be a read error. The chain joins TRBV29-1 to TRBJ1-2, with unresolved D. The CDR3 is 15 residues long. Trimming took 3 bases from V and 4 from J, leaving 18 bases between them. CDR1 and CDR2 (germline): SQVTM, ANQGSEA. CDR3 in DNA: TGCAGCGTTGAGGGAAAGGGCCTACTTGGCTATGGCTACACCTTC. Translated, it gives CSVEGKGLLGYGYTF. The whole variable domain, remainder taken from reference TRBV29-1 and TRBJ1-2, is SAVISQKPSRDICQRGTSLTIQCQVDSQVTMMFWYRQQPGQSLTLIATANQGSEATYESGFVIDKFPISRPNLTFSTLTVSNMSPEDSSIYLCSVEGKGLLGYGYTFGSGTRLTVV.

Turning to this clonotype: It may be a read error: a sequence one base away is much more abundant. V gene TRBV29-1 combines with J gene TRBJ2-3; maybe TRBD2 (6 bases). Germline lookup yields CDR1 SQVTM and CDR2 ANQGSEA. CDR3 length: 13 amino acids. V shed 3 bases and J shed 5 bases, with 12 bases lying between them. Here the CDR3 reads CSVDGRQIDTQYF. For the CDR3, the DNA is TGCAGCGTTGATGGGAGGCAGATAGATACGCAGTATTTT.

V usage is TRBV28 and J usage is TRBJ2-3; TRBD2 might be the D (5 bases). Germline assignment: CDR1 MDHEN and CDR2 SYDVKM. The CDR3 contains 11 residues. V lost 10 bases to trimming and J lost 6 bases, with 11 bases between them. The CDR3 region is CATGVPDTQYF. CDR3 sequence (DNA): TGTGCCACCGGGGTCCCGGATACGCAGTATTTT.

As regards this clonotype: A clone one base away is much larger, so this may be a read error. V and J are TRBV4-2 and TRBJ2-1; no firm D call. CDR3 length equals 12 residues. The V gene's germline CDR1 is LGHNA and CDR2 YNFKEQ. V was clipped by 3 bases and J by 9 bases, with 9 bases between them. In DNA, the CDR3 is TGTGCCAGCAGCCACCCCAACATTGAGCAGTTCTTC. Protein: CASSHPNIEQFF.

This clonotype was observed a few times. The V and J genes are TRBV6-6 and TRBJ2-3, with TRBD1 as a possible D gene (5 bases). The V gene lost 6 bases and the J gene lost 0 bases, with 10 bases spanning the gap. CDR3 length: 14 amino acids. Looked up from germline, CDR1 is MNHNY and CDR2 is SVGAGI (reference sequence). CDR3 in DNA: TGTGCCAGCAGCATGACAGCTAGCACAGATACGCAGTATTTT. It specifies CASSMTASTDTQYF.

This clonotype was seen at least ten times. The chain is built from TRBV29-1 and TRBJ2-5; D is possibly TRBD2 (6 bases). This CDR3 comprises 13 residues. Trimming removed 7 bases from V and 0 bases from J, with 12 bases in between. Germline assignment: CDR1 SQVTM and CDR2 ANQGSEA. CDR3 in amino acids: CSANGGNQETQYF. In nucleotides, the CDR3 is TGCAGCGCTAACGGGGGAAACCAAGAGACCCAGTACTTC.

As concerns this clonotype: A read error is likely, as this CDR3 ends without the conserved phenylalanine or tryptophan. The V gene is TRBV24-1, the J gene TRBJ2-3, with D perhaps TRBD1 or TRBD2 (5 bases each). The CDR3 contains 15 residues. The germline V gene encodes CDR1 KGHDR and CDR2 SFDVKD. Trimming pared 2 bases from V and 4 bases from J, leaving 12 bases between. The CDR3 nucleotides read TGTGCCACCAGTGATTCGGGGCAGGGCCCAGATACGCAGTATTCT. Residues: CATSDSGQGPDTQYS.

As regards this clonotype: This may come from a read error, since a much larger clone is one base off. The rearrangement links TRBV6-5 to TRBJ2-5, with D hard to call. This CDR3 contains 12 residues. V lost 4 bases, J lost 5 bases, and 8 bases lay in between. CDR1 is MNHEY, CDR2 SVGAGI, per germline. DNA for the CDR3: TGTGCCAGCAGTTCACTCTGGGAGACCCAGTACTTC. It yields the protein CASSSLWETQYF.

This clonotype showed up many times. The chain has TRBV6-6 and TRBJ2-3, with 7 bases that match TRBD2. Germline lookup yields CDR1 MNHNY and CDR2 SVGAGI (reference sequence). The CDR3 loop spans 14 amino acids. The ends lost 2 bases at V and 2 bases at J; junction bases unmatched: 1. In nucleotides, the CDR3 is TGTGCCAGCAGTTACGGGAGGGACACAGATACGCAGTATTTT. Translation gives CASSYGRDTDTQYF.

The chain couples TRBV19 to TRBJ1-1; no clear D. V lost 1 base and J 7 bases, leaving 13 bases between the germline ends. The CDR3 is 14 residues long. Germline V gene lookup returns CDR1 LNHDA and CDR2 SQIVND (reference sequence). CDR3 region: CASSIAASHSEAFF. In nucleotides, the CDR3 is TGTGCCAGTAGTATAGCGGCCTCTCACAGTGAAGCTTTCTTT.

This clonotype was recorded once. In this CDR3 the conserved last residue, phenylalanine or tryptophan, is missing, so a read error is likely. The chain joins TRBV29-1 to TRBJ1-3; D not resolved. This CDR3 has 14 amino acids. Per the germline V gene, CDR1 is SQVTM and CDR2 is ANQGSEA. V lost 4 bases and J lost 3, with 13 bases in between. This CDR3 reads CSVGREVDGNTIYS. The CDR3 DNA is TGCAGCGTTGGCCGGGAGGTAGATGGAAACACCATATATTCT.

The chain links TRBV9 to TRBJ1-1; no firm D call. The CDR3 is 13 amino acids. V was shortened by 4 bases and J by 1 base, with 8 bases between the two germline ends. The germline CDR1 and CDR2 sequences are SGDLS and YYNGEE. CDR3 DNA sequence: TGTGCCAGCAGCCCGAACGGGAACACTGAAGCTTTCTTT. Amino acids: CASSPNGNTEAFF. The entire variable domain, with the rest obtained from reference TRBV9 and TRBJ1-1, is as follows: DSGVTQTPKHLITATGQRVTLRCSPRSGDLSVYWYQQSLDQGLQFLIQYYNGEERAKGNILERFSAQQFPDLHSELNLSSLELGDSALYFCASSPNGNTEAFFGQGTRLTVV.

In the case of this clonotype: A much larger clone lies one base from this, so it may be a read error. The chain employs TRBV4-3 and TRBJ2-2, with 11 bases identical to TRBD1. V dropped 8 bases and J dropped 4; count of bases not matched to a gene: 6. The CDR3 length is 15 residues. CDR1 and CDR2 from the germline V gene are LGHNA and YSLEER. DNA for the CDR3: TGCGCCAGCGGTGGACAGGGGGCTGTCACCGGGGAGCTGTTTTTT. It specifies CASGGQGAVTGELFF.

The CDR3 reads CASSSPLWDPYEQYF. The CDR3 DNA follows: TGCGCCAGCAGCTCCCCCCTTTGGGACCCCTACGAGCAGTACTTC. The chain couples TRBV5-1 to TRBJ2-7; D is tentatively TRBD1 or TRBD2 (5 bases each). The CDR3 loop spans 15 amino acids. Deletions cut 3 bases from V and 2 bases from J, with 15 bases between. Germline V CDR1 and CDR2: SGHRS, YFSETQ. Looking up the rest from reference TRBV5-1 and TRBJ2-7 gives the full variable domain: KAGVTQTPRYLIKTRGQQVTLSCSPISGHRSVSWYQQTPGQGLQFLFEYFSETQRNKGNFPGRFSGRQFSNSRSEMNVSTLELGDSALYLCASSSPLWDPYEQYFGPGTRLTVT.

The CDR3 here is CASSHPGQGSDEQYF. CDR3 DNA: TGTGCCAGCAGCCACCCGGGACAGGGATCTGACGAGCAGTACTTC. The chain is built from TRBV5-5 and TRBJ2-7, with TRBD1 identical over 9 bases. From germline, CDR1 is SGHKS and CDR2 YYEKEE (reference sequence). The CDR3 has 15 amino acids. The ends lost 4 bases at V and 5 bases at J; junction bases unmatched: 10.

A few counts support this clonotype. The chain joins TRBV7-8 to TRBJ2-7, with unresolved D. There are 13 residues in the CDR3. Germline CDR1 reads SGHVS; CDR2 reads FQNEAQ. Between the trimmed V and J ends, which lost 5 bases and 7 bases, there was a span of 15 bases. CDR3 amino acids: CASSLVRVREQYF. Here the CDR3 DNA reads TGTGCCAGCAGCCTAGTGAGAGTCCGGGAGCAGTACTTC.

The chain links TRBV4-1 to TRBJ2-4, with 7 bases aligning to TRBD1. With 0 bases clipped from V and 8 bases from J, the junction kept 13 bases outside the gene matches. The CDR3 contains 17 residues. Germline V gene data show CDR1 as MGHRA and CDR2 as YSYEKL. The CDR3 sequence is CASSQEKGAKAEDIQYF. DNA for the CDR3: TGCGCCAGCAGCCAAGAGAAGGGGGCAAAGGCGGAAGACATTCAGTACTTC.

To note about this clonotype: No conserved phenylalanine or tryptophan is present at the end of the CDR3, so a read error is the likely explanation. The DNA is left out, because the CDR3 cannot be placed on it with certainty; the CDR3 is given as TCRdb lists it. The chain has TRBV11-2 and TRBJ2-7; the table assigns TRBD2, which was not confirmed against the DNA. The V gene's germline CDR1 is SGHAT and CDR2 FQNNGV. From its first to its last residue, the CDR3 has 19 amino acids. The CDR3 here is CASSLRSGTSGRKWDEEYL.

Regarding this clonotype: At one boundary the junction diverges from the germline segment, which might be a read error. V gene TRBV11-2 combines with J gene TRBJ2-1; possibly TRBD1 for D (5 bases). CDR1 and CDR2 from the germline V gene are SGHAT and FQNNGV. The CDR3 length is 16 residues. The chain's CDR3 is CAGSFQGYSSYNEQFF. The CDR3 DNA is TGTGCTGGCAGCTTTCAGGGCTACTCCTCCTACAATGAGCAATTCTTC.

This clonotype was counted between two and nine times. A much larger clone differs by one base, so this may be a read error. This rearrangement joins TRBV29-1 to TRBJ2-5; D is perhaps TRBD2 (6 bases). This CDR3 comprises 13 residues. The germline gives CDR1 SQVTM, CDR2 ANQGSEA. DNA of the CDR3: TGCAGCGTTGCCTCCCGGGGGTTGGAGACCCATTACTTC. It codes for CSVASRGLETHYF.

About this clonotype: An end of the junction does not agree with germline; a read error may underlie this. The chain carries TRBV11-2 and TRBJ1-6, with D tentatively TRBD1 (6 bases). Germline-derived CDR1 and CDR2 are SGHAT and FQNNGV. The CDR3 has 15 amino acids. CDR3 in amino acids: CASSFPRTENSPPHF. The CDR3 bases are TGTGCCAGCAGTTTTCCTAGGACAGAAAATTCACCCCCCCACTTT.

The chain employs TRBV28 and TRBJ2-5; 12 bases fit TRBD2. Germline CDR1 reads MDHEN; CDR2 reads SYDVKM. V shed 4 bases, J shed 3 bases, and the junction held 6 bases outside the gene matches. The CDR3 length is 16 residues. CDR3 in amino acids: CASSWRRLAGEETQYF. The CDR3, as DNA: TGTGCCAGCAGTTGGCGGCGACTAGCGGGAGAAGAGACCCAGTACTTC. The whole variable domain, filled in from reference TRBV28 and TRBJ2-5, reads DVKVTQSSRYLVKRTGEKVFLECVQDMDHENMFWYRQDPGLGLRLIYFSYDVKMKEKGDIPEGYSVSREKKERFSLILESASTNQTSMYLCASSWRRLAGEETQYFGPGTRLLVL.